Presented here are 25 T cell receptor beta chains from one specimen sequenced in a study of shared clonotypes between healthy human individuals. The assay was immunoSEQ multiplex PCR, and TCRdb's table has in-frame clones only and misses some. The sample includes 2 million or so clones, around 96% of them seen just once. Cells designated naive CD8 were CD45RO-negative and were positively selected for CCR7, with terminally differentiated effector memory CD45RA+ cells excluded. Input material: naive CD8+ T cells sorted from blood. The receptors were gathered from a man between 18 and 35 years old in good health.

The chain has TRBV10-2 and TRBJ1-2; D gene unclear. Trimming removed 4 bases from V and 5 bases from J, with 14 bases in between. CDR3 length equals 14 residues. Germline CDR1 is WSHSY and CDR2 is SAAADI. The CDR3 protein is CASSADGGLYGYTF. The CDR3 nucleotides are TGCGCCAGCAGTGCGGACGGCGGATTATATGGCTACACCTTC.

The chain employs TRBV30 and TRBJ2-2, with D perhaps TRBD1 (6 bases). CDR1 is GTSNPN and CDR2 is SVGIG in the germline V gene (reference sequence). CDR3 length: 11 residues. Trimming cost V 2 bases and J 14 bases, with 12 bases left between them. The CDR3 coding sequence is TGTGCCTGGAGTAGCGGACAGCCCCTGTTTTTT. It is translated as CAWSSGQPLFF. The variable domain in full, with the rest retrieved from reference TRBV30 and TRBJ2-2, is SQTIHQWPATLVQPVGSPLSLECTVEGTSNPNLYWYRQAAGRGLQLLFYSVGIGQISSEVPQNLSASRPQDRQFILSSKKLLLSDSGFYLCAWSSGQPLFFGEGSRLTVL.

This clone came up once. This chain connects TRBV6-1 to TRBJ2-7; 8 bases map to TRBD1. Trimming took 3 bases from V and 2 from J; bases not matched to a gene: 6. The CDR3 contains 15 residues. Looked up from germline, CDR1 is MNHNS and CDR2 is SASEGT. The CDR3 coding sequence is TGTGCCAGCAGTGAGGCGACAGGGGACCCCTACGAGCAGTACTTC. Protein: CASSEATGDPYEQYF.

The V gene is TRBV19, the J gene TRBJ2-7; TRBD1 is a possible D gene (6 bases). With 5 bases removed from V and 5 bases from J, the gap between germline ends came to 16 bases. Germline V CDR1 and CDR2: LNHDA, SQIVND (reference sequence). The CDR3 is made up of 14 amino acids. The CDR3 reads CASSYRELVDEQYF. The DNA of the CDR3 is TGTGCCAGTAGTTACAGGGAGCTAGTCGACGAGCAGTACTTC.

Concerning this clone itself: Other DNA sequences in the sample encode the same CDR3. The rearrangement links TRBV7-6 to TRBJ2-7; D gene unclear. Germline assignment: CDR1 SGHVS and CDR2 FNYEAQ. V dropped 2 bases and J dropped 1 base, with 6 bases sitting between them. The CDR3 runs 13 residues. The CDR3 DNA sequence: TGTGCCAGCAGCTTAAGGGTTTCCTACGAGCAGTACTTC. Residues: CASSLRVSYEQYF.

Turning to this clone: The same CDR3 arises from other DNA sequences in this sample as well. The V call is TRBV7-9, the J call TRBJ1-2; 7 positions match TRBD1. This CDR3 comprises 14 residues. Germline V CDR1 and CDR2: SEHNR, FQNEAQ (reference sequence). V trimming: 5 bases; J trimming: 2 bases; junction bases outside the gene matches: 5. The CDR3 protein is CASSPGQSNYGYTF. CDR3 sequence (DNA): TGTGCCAGCAGCCCGGGACAGTCCAACTATGGCTACACCTTC.

The chain carries TRBV13 and TRBJ2-1; 9 bases fit TRBD1. Trimming cost V 0 bases and J 7 bases; bases outside gene matches: 4. This CDR3 spans 15 amino acids. Germline V CDR1 and CDR2: PRHDT, FYEKMQ (reference sequence). The CDR3 DNA reads TGTGCCAGCAGCTTAGGAGGGGACAGGGAAAATGAGCAGTTCTTC. As protein: CASSLGGDRENEQFF.

The V and J genes are TRBV2 and TRBJ2-6; a weak D match, TRBD2 (5 bases). CDR1 is SNHLY and CDR2 is FYNNEI in the germline V gene. Trimming pared 3 bases from V and 2 bases from J, leaving 5 bases between. CDR3 length: 14 amino acids. CDR3 nucleotides: TGTGCCAGCAGTGACGGGGCTGGGGCCAACGTCCTGACTTTC. It translates to CASSDGAGANVLTF.

The chain employs TRBV4-1 and TRBJ1-5; D is unresolved. The V and J ends lost 0 bases and 9 bases respectively, with 9 bases between them. Germline V lookup: CDR1 MGHRA, CDR2 YSYEKL. The CDR3 sequence is 13 residues long. CDR3 loop: CASSQDLGSPQHF. The CDR3 DNA reads TGCGCCAGCAGCCAAGATTTGGGCTCGCCCCAGCATTTT.

The CDR3 coding sequence is TGTGCCAGCAGCCATTCTCGGGGAATCTCCTACGAGCAGTACTTC. Translated: CASSHSRGISYEQYF. The chain employs TRBV5-6 and TRBJ2-7; TRBD2 is a possible D gene (5 bases). The V gene's germline CDR1 is SGHDT and CDR2 YYEEEE. Trimming took off 4 bases at V and 0 bases at J, with 14 bases between the two ends. The CDR3 spans 15 residues.

The chain links TRBV6-5 to TRBJ2-5; TRBD2 matches at 14 bases. Germline trimming cut 5 bases from V and 5 bases from J; bases unmatched to any gene: 4. CDR1 and CDR2 from the germline V gene are MNHEY and SVGAGI. The CDR3 contains 15 residues. The CDR3 DNA reads TGTGCCAGCAGTGGGACTAGCGGGAGTATGGAGACCCAGTACTTC. Protein: CASSGTSGSMETQYF.

This chain connects TRBV7-9 to TRBJ2-7, with 11 positions matching TRBD2. V dropped 5 bases and J dropped 3; count of bases not matched to a gene: 9. Germline CDR1 reads SEHNR; CDR2 reads FQNEAQ (reference sequence). This CDR3 spans 16 amino acids. This chain's CDR3 is CASSPSSGTSGYEQYF. In DNA form, the CDR3 reads TGTGCCAGCAGCCCTTCCTCCGGGACTAGCGGCTACGAGCAGTACTTC.

The rearrangement uses TRBV25-1 and TRBJ2-1, with 10 bases identical to TRBD2. The germline CDR1 and CDR2 sequences are MGHDK and SYGVNS. J gave up 9 bases and V 3 bases, and 11 bases lay outside the gene matches. The length of the CDR3 is 16 residues. CDR3 region: CASSDASSGSYGEQFF. CDR3 sequence (DNA): TGTGCCAGCAGTGACGCCTCTAGCGGGAGTTACGGTGAGCAGTTCTTC.

The chain recombines TRBV7-6 with TRBJ1-4; D remains ambiguous. From germline, CDR1 is SGHVS and CDR2 FNYEAQ. V was pared by 2 bases and J by 6 bases, with 10 bases between. The CDR3 covers 14 residues. This CDR3 is CASSLYVSDEKLFF. In nucleotides, the CDR3 is TGTGCCAGCAGCTTATACGTCTCCGATGAAAAACTGTTTTTT.

The chain is built from TRBV29-1 and TRBJ1-2; 9 nucleotides line up with TRBD1. Per the germline V gene, CDR1 is SQVTM and CDR2 is ANQGSEA. This CDR3 contains 13 residues. V was pared by 2 bases and J by 5 bases, with 3 bases of the junction left unmatched. CDR3 DNA: TGCAGCGTTGAACGACAGGGGGTTTATGGCTACACCTTC. Translation gives CSVERQGVYGYTF.

V usage is TRBV9 and J usage is TRBJ1-1; D is ambiguous. The CDR3 contains 15 residues. V was clipped by 4 bases and J by 1 base, with 14 bases between them. Germline V CDR1 and CDR2: SGDLS, YYNGEE. This chain's CDR3 is CASSPARNGNTEAFF. As DNA, the CDR3 is TGTGCCAGCAGCCCCGCTCGAAACGGGAACACTGAAGCTTTCTTT. Drawing the rest from reference TRBV9 and TRBJ1-1, the complete variable domain is DSGVTQTPKHLITATGQRVTLRCSPRSGDLSVYWYQQSLDQGLQFLIQYYNGEERAKGNILERFSAQQFPDLHSELNLSSLELGDSALYFCASSPARNGNTEAFFGQGTRLTVV.

This clone was counted a single time. The chain recombines TRBV27 with TRBJ2-5; the D gene is possibly TRBD1 (6 bases). The germline V gene encodes CDR1 MNHEY and CDR2 SMNVEV (reference sequence). V was pared by 4 bases and J by 5 bases, with 11 bases between. This CDR3 comprises 13 residues. The CDR3, as DNA: TGTGCCAGCAGTTACAGGGTCGGGGAGACCCAGTACTTC. It is translated as CASSYRVGETQYF.

V and J are TRBV13 and TRBJ2-1; TRBD2 agrees at 13 bases. This CDR3 contains 17 residues. Trimming at V came to 6 bases and at J to 0 bases, leaving 5 bases not matched to a gene. CDR1 and CDR2 (germline): PRHDT, FYEKMQ (reference sequence). The CDR3 region has the DNA TGTGCCAGCAGATCGACTAGCGGGGGGAGCTCCTACAATGAGCAGTTCTTC. This encodes CASRSTSGGSSYNEQFF.

As concerns this clone: Other nucleotide sequences from this sample produce the same CDR3. This sequence joins TRBV4-3 and TRBJ2-3; maybe TRBD2 (6 bases). CDR3 length equals 15 residues. V was pared by 2 bases and J by 7 bases, with 16 bases between. Germline CDR1 reads LGHNA; CDR2 reads YSLEER. CDR3 in amino acids: CASSQLGTSSHTQYF. CDR3 coding DNA: TGCGCCAGCAGCCAACTCGGGACTTCTTCACATACGCAGTATTTT.

This chain connects TRBV28 to TRBJ1-1; the D gene is possibly TRBD1 (6 bases). CDR1 and CDR2 (germline): MDHEN, SYDVKM. This CDR3 spans 14 amino acids. Deletions cut 3 bases from V and 2 bases from J, with 10 bases between. CDR3 in DNA: TGTGCCAGCAGTTTCAGGGGCTATAACACTGAAGCTTTCTTT. Translating gives CASSFRGYNTEAFF.

This chain joins TRBV4-3 and TRBJ2-2; D is unclear. The CDR3 is 15 residues long. Germline V gives CDR1 LGHNA, CDR2 YSLEER. With 0 bases removed from V and 5 bases from J, the gap between germline ends came to 10 bases. The CDR3 spells CASSQEWPFTGELFF. The CDR3 region has the DNA TGCGCCAGCAGCCAAGAGTGGCCTTTTACCGGGGAGCTGTTTTTT.

CDR3 protein: CASSPFPGQGNEQYF. CDR3 bases: TGTGCCAGCAGTCCTTTTCCGGGACAGGGCAACGAGCAGTACTTC. The chain recombines TRBV6-6 with TRBJ2-7; 9 bases align to TRBD1. The germline V gene has CDR1 MNHNY and CDR2 SVGAGI (reference sequence). The CDR3 sequence is 15 residues long. With V trimmed by 5 bases and J by 5 bases, 10 bases remained unmatched.

This clone was seen only once. The chain couples TRBV7-9 to TRBJ1-2; 11 bases map to TRBD1. CDR1 and CDR2 from the germline V gene are SEHNR and FQNEAQ (reference sequence). The ends lost 6 bases at V and 2 bases at J; junction bases unmatched: 11. This CDR3 contains 17 residues. CDR3 protein: CASRNGTGGVINYGYTF. CDR3 DNA: TGTGCCAGCAGGAATGGGACAGGGGGTGTAATCAACTATGGCTACACCTTC.

This sequence joins TRBV5-1 and TRBJ1-2, with 9 bases aligning to TRBD1. Trimming removed 4 bases from V and 6 bases from J; junction bases left unmatched: 4. Per the germline V gene, CDR1 is SGHRS and CDR2 is YFSETQ. The CDR3 extends over 13 amino acids. The CDR3 sequence: CASSVTGGDGYTF. CDR3 DNA sequence: TGCGCCAGCAGCGTCACAGGGGGCGATGGCTACACCTTC.

The chain carries TRBV28 and TRBJ2-1; TRBD2 matches at 7 bases. CDR3 length equals 16 residues. Germline V gene lookup returns CDR1 MDHEN and CDR2 SYDVKM. The trim removed 5 bases at V and 4 bases at J, leaving 11 bases unmatched. The CDR3 region has the DNA TGTGCCAGCAGTCCCCCGCCGGGACTAAGATACAATGAGCAGTTCTTC. The encoded protein is CASSPPPGLRYNEQFF.